The 19 T cell receptor beta chains in this list originate from one sample, sequenced in a study of post-analysis software for immune sequencing data. Points from the study as a whole: In patients, TRBV5-6, TRBV5-1 and TRBV20-1 belonged to roughly 5 TRBV segments found more frequently than in controls.

Unique molecular identifiers featured in each of the TCR beta cDNA libraries. TCRdb independently ran MiXCR on the PCR reads; one entry per CDR3 protein. The sample includes hundreds of thousands of distinct CDR3 sequences, less than 35% seen only once; the top ten take 0.55% to 0.65%. These receptors have no identified antigens. The sample was blood. These receptors originate from a girl aged 5-17 years with multiple sclerosis.

This clonotype turned up a few times. This chain joins TRBV5-1 and TRBJ2-1; 10 bases are shared with TRBD1. The ends lost 4 bases at V and 7 bases at J; junction bases unmatched: 11. Germline V gives CDR1 SGHRS, CDR2 YFSETQ. The CDR3 runs 16 residues. The DNA of the CDR3 is TGCGCCAGCAGCGGACGACAGGGGGCGCGGGAAAATGAGCAGTTCTTC. Amino acid sequence: CASSGRQGARENEQFF.

The genes are TRBV20-1 and TRBJ2-6, with 7 bases that match TRBD1. The V segment lost 6 bases and the J segment 2 bases; nucleotides outside the gene matches: 4. The germline gives CDR1 DFQATT, CDR2 SNEGSKA (reference sequence). CDR3 length: 14 amino acids. CDR3 region: CSAPDRAGANVLTF. The CDR3 DNA reads TGCAGTGCACCTGACAGGGCTGGGGCCAACGTCCTGACTTTC.

A few counts support this clonotype. This chain joins TRBV7-9 and TRBJ2-3; D gene ambiguous. Trimming stripped 5 bases from V and 6 bases from J, with 12 bases between. The CDR3 totals 13 residues. The germline gives CDR1 SEHNR, CDR2 FQNEAQ (reference sequence). The CDR3 sequence: CASSKLRVDTQYF. The CDR3 nucleotides are TGTGCCAGCAGCAAACTAAGGGTGGATACGCAGTATTTT.

V and J are TRBV20-1 and TRBJ2-7; TRBD2 agrees at 7 bases. Trimming removed 3 bases from V and 3 bases from J; junction bases left unmatched: 2. Germline assignment: CDR1 DFQATT and CDR2 SNEGSKA (reference sequence). The CDR3 length is 12 residues. CDR3 region: CSASGRNYEQYF. CDR3 nucleotide sequence: TGCAGTGCTAGCGGGAGGAACTACGAGCAGTACTTC.

This clonotype has more than one count but fewer than ten. This chain connects TRBV3-1 to TRBJ1-1, with TRBD1 matching 8 bases. CDR1 and CDR2 from the germline V gene are LGHDT and YNNKEL (reference sequence). J was trimmed by 12 bases and V by 2 bases; bases with no gene match: 14. The CDR3 extends over 15 amino acids. The CDR3 here is CASSQFLVRQGTTFF. The CDR3 nucleotides are TGTGCCAGCAGCCAATTCCTTGTCCGACAGGGGACAACTTTCTTT.

The chain employs TRBV28 and TRBJ1-5; D gene ambiguous. V dropped 6 bases and J dropped 7 bases, with 10 bases sitting between them. Per germline, CDR1 MDHEN and CDR2 SYDVKM. The CDR3 length is 12 residues. The CDR3 spells CASRVYGQPQHF. CDR3 in DNA: TGTGCCAGCAGGGTATACGGCCAGCCCCAGCATTTT.

The J gene is TRBJ2-3, the V gene TRBV12-3 or TRBV12-4; no firm D call. V lost 1 base and J lost 14, with 13 bases in between. The CDR3 length is 12 residues. The chain's CDR3 is CASSLGLLRWYF. The DNA of the CDR3 is TGTGCCAGCAGTTTAGGCCTCCTACGATGGTATTTT.

The chain employs TRBV5-6 and TRBJ2-1; 10 bases align to TRBD1. This CDR3 region has 15 residues. With V trimmed by 0 bases and J by 7 bases, 4 bases remained unmatched. CDR1 is SGHDT and CDR2 is YYEEEE in the germline V gene. CDR3 loop: CASSLAGTGENEQFF. CDR3 coding DNA: TGTGCCAGCAGCTTGGCCGGGACAGGGGAGAATGAGCAGTTCTTC.

The V call is TRBV2, the J call TRBJ2-1; D is possibly TRBD1 (6 bases). Trimming cost V 6 bases and J 9 bases, with 15 bases left between them. Looked up from germline, CDR1 is SNHLY and CDR2 is FYNNEI. There are 13 residues in the CDR3. The CDR3 DNA reads TGTGCCAGCAGGTTCGACACAGGGACTGAGCAGTTCTTC. Its translation: CASRFDTGTEQFF. Looking up the rest from reference TRBV2 and TRBJ2-1 gives the full variable domain: EPEVTQTPSHQVTQMGQEVILRCVPISNHLYFYWYRQILGQKVEFLVSFYNNEISEKSEIFDDQFSVERPDGSNFTLKIRSTKLEDSAMYFCASRFDTGTEQFFGPGTRLTVL.

This clonotype was counted a few times. This rearrangement joins TRBV28 to TRBJ2-7; possible D gene TRBD1, 6 bases. V was shortened by 7 bases and J by 0 bases, with 19 bases between the two germline ends. This CDR3 has 16 residues. Per the germline V gene, CDR1 is MDHEN and CDR2 is SYDVKM. CDR3 nucleotides: TGTGCCAGCACCTCCCCCAGGAGAGGGGGCTCCTACGAGCAGTACTTC. Its protein product is CASTSPRRGGSYEQYF.

The gene calls are TRBV7-8 and TRBJ2-7, with TRBD1 identical over 7 bases. Germline-derived CDR1 and CDR2 are SGHVS and FQNEAQ. After removal of 2 bases from V and 3 bases from J, the junction contained 7 bases not matched to a gene. The CDR3 has 15 residues. The CDR3 is CASSLPPGQSYEQYF. In nucleotides, the CDR3 is TGTGCCAGCAGCTTACCACCGGGACAGAGCTACGAGCAGTACTTC.

This chain joins TRBV28 and TRBJ2-7; possible D gene TRBD1, 5 bases. With 5 bases removed from V and 4 bases from J, the gap between germline ends came to 18 bases. The CDR3 runs 15 residues. Per the germline V gene, CDR1 is MDHEN and CDR2 is SYDVKM. CDR3 nucleotide sequence: TGTGCCAGCAGTCCGAACAAAGACAGTGTGTACGAGCAGTACTTC. Residues: CASSPNKDSVYEQYF.

This clonotype was seen a handful of times. The rearrangement joins TRBV24-1 to TRBJ2-1; tentative D call: TRBD1 (6 bases). V gave up 7 bases and J gave up 0 bases, with 12 bases separating them. The V gene's germline CDR1 is KGHDR and CDR2 SFDVKD. This CDR3 spans 15 amino acids. CDR3: CATSEGGSSYNEQFF. The CDR3 DNA is TGTGCCACCAGCGAAGGGGGAAGCTCCTACAATGAGCAGTTCTTC.

This clonotype was seen only a few times. This chain uses TRBV6-5 with TRBJ2-6; 7 nucleotides line up with TRBD2. The trim removed 6 bases at V and 4 bases at J, leaving 6 bases unmatched. Germline V gene sequence: CDR1 MNHEY, CDR2 SVGAGI. This CDR3 region has 15 residues. The CDR3: CASSRLAGGANVLTF. CDR3 nucleotide sequence: TGTGCCAGCAGCCGACTAGCTGGAGGGGCCAACGTCCTGACTTTC.

This clonotype was detected only a few times. The chain links TRBV5-1 to TRBJ1-4; 8 bases align to TRBD1. Looked up from germline, CDR1 is SGHRS and CDR2 is YFSETQ. The length of the CDR3 is 17 residues. With 4 bases clipped from V and 2 bases from J, the junction kept 10 bases outside the gene matches. The CDR3 sequence: CASSPGQGGWTNEKLFF. The CDR3 DNA reads TGCGCCAGCAGCCCCGGACAGGGCGGATGGACTAATGAAAAACTGTTTTTT. Full variable domain (outside the CDR3, taken from reference TRBV5-1 and TRBJ1-4): KAGVTQTPRYLIKTRGQQVTLSCSPISGHRSVSWYQQTPGQGLQFLFEYFSETQRNKGNFPGRFSGRQFSNSRSEMNVSTLELGDSALYLCASSPGQGGWTNEKLFFGSGTQLSVL.

In its sample, this clonotype was seen a few times. CDR3 in amino acids: CASSRTGLRNIQYF. The CDR3 DNA reads as TGTGCCAGCAGCCGTACAGGCCTCAGAAACATTCAGTACTTC. V gene TRBV6-2 or TRBV6-3 combines with J gene TRBJ2-7, with D perhaps TRBD1 (5 bases). The closer fit of TRBJ2-4 to the DNA end suggests the J call may be wrong. This CDR3 has 14 residues. Germline V lookup: CDR1 MNHEY, CDR2 SVGEGT.

CDR3 in amino acids: CASRRTGDIETQYF. The DNA for the CDR3 is TGTGCCAGCAGAAGGACAGGGGATATAGAGACCCAGTACTTC. The chain links TRBV28 to TRBJ2-5; 9 bases agree with TRBD1. This CDR3 has 14 residues. Germline CDR1 reads MDHEN; CDR2 reads SYDVKM. V lost 6 bases and J lost 4; bases outside the gene matches: 6.

On this clonotype: As the CDR3 is not closed by the conserved phenylalanine or tryptophan, this likely results from a read error. The limits of the CDR3 on the DNA are not certain, so only TCRdb's listed CDR3 is given. This chain links TRBV6-1 with TRBJ2-1; the table names TRBD2, a call not compared with the DNA. CDR1 is MNHNS, CDR2 SASEGT, per germline. The CDR3 is 18 residues long, counting both termini. The CDR3 sequence is CASSATGTGTSGRLRGFC.

The chain carries TRBV11-2 and TRBJ2-1; TRBD2 matches 12 bases. The CDR3 sequence is 15 residues long. Per germline, CDR1 SGHAT and CDR2 FQNNGV. J gave up 10 bases and V 4 bases, and 8 bases lay outside the gene matches. The CDR3 DNA is TGTGCCAGCAGCTCTCCCGGGACTAGCGGGTTGGAGCAGTTCTTC. Its protein product is CASSSPGTSGLEQFF.